The 32 T cell receptor beta chains given below trace back to one sample, sequenced in a study of control samples from healthy donors and cancer patients. Sequenced by immunoSEQ multiplex PCR; TCRdb stores in-frame clones only, minus some. In the table there are approximately 150,000 clones, 85% to 90% of which are singletons. Sequenced sample: blood. These TCRs come from a man in his late teens or twenties in good health.

The chain links TRBV7-9 to TRBJ2-1; D gene unclear. The CDR3 runs 13 residues. V was shortened by 5 bases and J by 6 bases, with 11 bases between the two germline ends. Germline CDR1 reads SEHNR; CDR2 reads FQNEAQ (reference sequence). The DNA for the CDR3 is TGTGCCAGCAGCCCGGTCGCCACCAATGAGCAGTTCTTC. Encoded protein: CASSPVATNEQFF.

This rearrangement joins TRBV15 to TRBJ1-2, with D hard to call. CDR3 length: 14 amino acids. Deletions cut 3 bases from V and 6 bases from J, with 14 bases between. Per germline, CDR1 LNHNV and CDR2 YYDKDF (reference sequence). The CDR3 loop is CATSSLVSGDGYTF. Here the CDR3 DNA reads TGTGCCACCAGCAGCCTAGTCTCGGGCGATGGCTACACCTTC.

The genes are TRBV12-5 and TRBJ2-5; no clear D. The CDR3 runs to 16 residues. The V and J ends lost 1 base and 5 bases respectively, with 17 bases between them. Germline CDR1 LGHNT, CDR2 FRNRAP. The CDR3 coding sequence is TGTGCTAGTGGTTTGGACCCCCTCGGCAGGTATGAGACCCAGTACTTC. This gives the protein CASGLDPLGRYETQYF.

The chain combines TRBV18 with TRBJ2-3; D unresolved. Germline lookup yields CDR1 KGHSH and CDR2 LQKENI. The CDR3 runs to 15 residues. Between the trimmed V and J ends, which lost 3 bases and 1 base, there was a span of 11 bases. CDR3 coding DNA: TGTGCCAGCTCACCCGCGACACGCGGCACAGATACGCAGTATTTT. Amino acid sequence: CASSPATRGTDTQYF.

J is TRBJ2-1 and V is TRBV18, with no clear D. Germline CDR1 reads KGHSH; CDR2 reads LQKENI. Trimming left V 3 bases short and J 9 bases short, with 9 bases between. The CDR3 is 12 amino acids. CDR3 coding DNA: TGTGCCAGCTCACCCCTTAAAGGTGAGCAGTTCTTC. It specifies CASSPLKGEQFF.

J is TRBJ2-1 and V is TRBV5-1; 11 bases agree with TRBD2. With 0 bases clipped from V and 12 bases from J, the junction kept 8 bases outside the gene matches. There are 15 residues in the CDR3. Per germline, CDR1 SGHRS and CDR2 YFSETQ. The CDR3 protein is CASSLASGGPSWQFF. The CDR3 DNA reads as TGCGCCAGCAGCTTGGCTAGCGGGGGGCCCTCGTGGCAGTTCTTC.

The rearrangement joins TRBV5-1 to TRBJ2-7, with D tentatively TRBD2 (5 bases). The CDR3 runs to 13 residues. Trimming left V 6 bases short and J 2 bases short, with 12 bases between. The germline V gene has CDR1 SGHRS and CDR2 YFSETQ. The CDR3 sequence is CASKLAGAYEQYF. The CDR3 region has the DNA TGCGCCAGCAAATTAGCCGGGGCCTACGAGCAGTACTTC.

The V and J genes are TRBV24-1 and TRBJ2-1; 12 bases fit TRBD1. This CDR3 contains 16 residues. V was clipped by 4 bases and J by 8 bases; unmatched bases: 8. Germline V gene sequence: CDR1 KGHDR, CDR2 SFDVKD. CDR3 residues: CATSDLPGTGGDEQFF. The CDR3 DNA sequence: TGTGCCACCAGTGACTTACCCGGGACAGGGGGCGATGAGCAGTTCTTC.

This chain joins TRBV5-1 and TRBJ2-7, with D tentatively TRBD1 or TRBD2 (5 bases each). Germline V gene sequence: CDR1 SGHRS, CDR2 YFSETQ. The CDR3 totals 15 residues. Between the trimmed V and J ends, which lost 0 bases and 3 bases, there was a span of 13 bases. This CDR3 reads CASSLAVGTIYEQYF. The CDR3 DNA sequence: TGCGCCAGCAGCTTGGCCGTGGGGACCATCTACGAGCAGTACTTC.

V is TRBV9 and J is TRBJ2-1; 8 bases fit TRBD1. V was pared by 0 bases and J by 5 bases, with 13 bases of the junction left unmatched. This CDR3 is built from 18 residues. Germline CDR1 reads SGDLS; CDR2 reads YYNGEE. This CDR3 reads CASSVEVSGQGNDNEQFF. In DNA, the CDR3 is TGTGCCAGCAGCGTAGAAGTAAGCGGACAGGGTAACGACAATGAGCAGTTCTTC.

The chain couples TRBV5-4 to TRBJ1-4; no firm D call. Trimming shortened V by 0 bases and J by 8 bases, and 11 bases separated the two germline ends. The CDR3 totals 14 residues. Germline CDR1 SGHNT, CDR2 YYREEE (reference sequence). The chain's CDR3 is CASSLEHDREKLFF. CDR3 DNA sequence: TGTGCCAGCAGCTTGGAGCATGATAGGGAAAAACTGTTTTTT.

The chain joins TRBV30 to TRBJ2-2; 9 bases match TRBD1. The ends lost 3 bases at V and 5 bases at J; junction bases unmatched: 4. Germline lookup yields CDR1 GTSNPN and CDR2 SVGIG (reference sequence). The CDR3 is 14 amino acids. The CDR3 sequence is CAWRGTGRTGELFF. CDR3 sequence (DNA): TGTGCCTGGAGGGGGACAGGGAGGACCGGGGAGCTGTTTTTT. Full variable domain (rest looked up from reference TRBV30 and TRBJ2-2): SQTIHQWPATLVQPVGSPLSLECTVEGTSNPNLYWYRQAAGRGLQLLFYSVGIGQISSEVPQNLSASRPQDRQFILSSKKLLLSDSGFYLCAWRGTGRTGELFFGEGSRLTVL.

V gene TRBV5-8 combines with J gene TRBJ1-2; D remains ambiguous. Germline V lookup: CDR1 SGHTS, CDR2 YDEGEE. There are 14 residues in the CDR3. Deletions cut 0 bases from V and 2 bases from J, with 8 bases between. The CDR3 DNA is TGTGCCAGCAGCTTGGGTCCAGTCAACTATGGCTACACCTTC. Translating it yields CASSLGPVNYGYTF.

The V call is TRBV11-2, the J call TRBJ2-3, with D possibly being TRBD1 or TRBD2 (5 bases each). There are 14 residues in the CDR3. With 5 bases removed from V and 1 base from J, the gap between germline ends came to 10 bases. Germline CDR1 is SGHAT and CDR2 is FQNNGV. For the CDR3, the DNA is TGTGCCAGCAGCGGAGTGGGGGGCACAGATACGCAGTATTTT. As protein: CASSGVGGTDTQYF.

The chain recombines TRBV4-2 with TRBJ2-3, with a tentative D call TRBD1 (5 bases). The length of the CDR3 is 15 residues. Germline V lookup: CDR1 LGHNA, CDR2 YNFKEQ. V dropped 1 base and J dropped 2 bases, with 10 bases sitting between them. The CDR3 sequence is CASSQGVDNTDTQYF. CDR3 bases: TGTGCCAGCAGCCAAGGTGTGGACAACACAGATACGCAGTATTTT.

This clone was observed once. The chain joins TRBV24-1 to TRBJ2-1; D is perhaps TRBD1 or TRBD2 (6 bases each). Trimming removed 1 base from V and 9 bases from J, with 9 bases in between. This CDR3 is built from 13 residues. CDR1 and CDR2 from the germline V gene are KGHDR and SFDVKD. CDR3 sequence reads: CATSDFGGAEQFF. DNA for the CDR3: TGTGCCACCAGTGATTTCGGGGGCGCTGAGCAGTTCTTC.

The V gene is TRBV5-1, the J gene TRBJ2-3; 8 bases line up with TRBD2. CDR1 is SGHRS, CDR2 YFSETQ, per germline. Trimming took 2 bases from V and 5 from J; bases not matched to a gene: 7. The length of the CDR3 is 15 residues. Here the CDR3 reads CASSLTGTRGDTQYF. The DNA of the CDR3 is TGCGCCAGCAGCTTAACCGGGACTAGGGGAGATACGCAGTATTTT.

The chain joins TRBV30 to TRBJ1-4; a weak D match, TRBD1 (6 bases). The CDR3 consists of 12 residues. Trimming stripped 0 bases from V and 10 bases from J, with 9 bases between. Germline CDR1 reads GTSNPN; CDR2 reads SVGIG (reference sequence). CDR3 amino acids: CAWSVTGTKLFF. In DNA, the CDR3 is TGTGCCTGGAGTGTAACAGGGACAAAACTGTTTTTT.

The rearrangement links TRBV7-6 to TRBJ2-5; 11 bases map to TRBD2. The CDR3 is 16 residues long. The trim removed 2 bases at V and 2 bases at J, leaving 4 bases unmatched. CDR1 and CDR2 from the germline V gene are SGHVS and FNYEAQ. The CDR3 loop reads CASSLFLAGGQETQYF. CDR3 in DNA: TGTGCCAGCAGCTTATTTTTAGCGGGGGGGCAAGAGACCCAGTACTTC.

The V and J genes are TRBV11-2 and TRBJ1-4; D call uncertain. The CDR3 has 12 amino acids. Trimming removed 5 bases at V and 6 bases at J, with 7 bases between. Germline assignment: CDR1 SGHAT and CDR2 FQNNGV. The CDR3 DNA reads as TGTGCCAGCAGCCACCAGTATGAAAAACTGTTTTTT. Amino acids: CASSHQYEKLFF.

The chain combines TRBV9 with TRBJ2-2; 10 bases agree with TRBD1. CDR1 is SGDLS and CDR2 is YYNGEE in the germline V gene. This CDR3 has 16 residues. The V gene end was trimmed by 2 bases and the J gene end by 6 bases; junction bases not matched to a gene: 7. The CDR3 protein is CASSVGDRGQAGELFF. Here the CDR3 DNA reads TGTGCCAGCAGCGTCGGAGACAGGGGGCAGGCCGGGGAGCTGTTTTTT.

V usage is TRBV11-2 and J usage is TRBJ2-4; 7 bases map to TRBD2. Trimming at V came to 5 bases and at J to 0 bases, leaving 4 bases not matched to a gene. Germline values: CDR1 SGHAT, CDR2 FQNNGV. The CDR3 covers 15 residues. For the CDR3, the DNA is TGTGCCAGCAGCGCGGGGGAGGGAGCCAAAAACATTCAGTACTTC. Amino acid sequence: CASSAGEGAKNIQYF.

The chain couples TRBV7-2 to TRBJ2-5; 9 bases agree with TRBD2. Germline-derived CDR1 and CDR2 are SGHTA and FQGNSA. There are 16 residues in the CDR3. Unmatched junction bases numbered 9, after V lost 2 bases and J lost 5 bases. CDR3 coding DNA: TGTGCCAGCAGCTTAACCCCGCTAGCGGGGTCGGAGACCCAGTACTTC. It codes for CASSLTPLAGSETQYF.

The chain has TRBV28 and TRBJ2-7; weak D call: TRBD2 (6 bases). This CDR3 spans 15 amino acids. Trimming cost V 4 bases and J 1 base, with 14 bases left between them. CDR1 and CDR2 from the germline V gene are MDHEN and SYDVKM. The chain's CDR3 is CASSSLPAGSYEQYF. In nucleotides, the CDR3 is TGTGCCAGCAGTTCTCTCCCCGCGGGGTCCTACGAGCAGTACTTC.

The V gene is TRBV5-6, the J gene TRBJ2-7; D may be TRBD1 or TRBD2 (5 bases each). The CDR3 contains 14 residues. From germline, CDR1 is SGHDT and CDR2 YYEEEE. V was trimmed by 1 base and J by 2 bases, leaving 10 bases between them. The CDR3: CASSLRGTTYEQYF. DNA for the CDR3: TGTGCCAGCAGCTTGCGAGGGACCACCTACGAGCAGTACTTC.

J is TRBJ2-7 and V is TRBV14; the D is unclear. Germline loops: CDR1 SGHDN, CDR2 FVKESK. Deletions cut 1 base from V and 5 bases from J, with 6 bases between. The CDR3 runs 12 residues. Written as DNA, the CDR3 is TGTGCCAGCAGCCAAGTTTTAAACGAGCAGTACTTC. Protein: CASSQVLNEQYF.

The rearrangement joins TRBV2 to TRBJ1-4, with 9 bases lining up with TRBD1. Trimming removed 6 bases from V and 5 bases from J; junction bases left unmatched: 10. Germline V gene sequence: CDR1 SNHLY, CDR2 FYNNEI. This CDR3 comprises 16 residues. Written as DNA, the CDR3 is TGTGCCAGCAGAACTCGGGACAGGGTAGGGAATGAAAAACTGTTTTTT. It translates to CASRTRDRVGNEKLFF.

This clone has only one observation. The chain combines TRBV7-9 with TRBJ1-6; D not resolved. Trimming removed 8 bases at V and 9 bases at J, with 14 bases between. This CDR3 has 13 amino acids. Germline V gene data show CDR1 as SEHNR and CDR2 as FQNEAQ (reference sequence). In nucleotides, the CDR3 is TGTGCCAGCTCGGAGAATTCAGGTTCACCCCTCCACTTT. Translation: CASSENSGSPLHF.

The chain is built from TRBV6-2 or TRBV6-3 and TRBJ1-5; 10 nucleotides align to TRBD1. J gave up 2 bases and V 2 bases, and 3 bases lay outside the gene matches. CDR3 length: 16 amino acids. In germline, CDR1 is MNHEY, CDR2 SVGEGT. The CDR3 region has the DNA TGTGCCAGCAGTTACCGCGGACAGGGGGGCAATCAGCCCCAGCATTTT. As protein: CASSYRGQGGNQPQHF.

This clone was seen a few times. The V gene is TRBV7-2, the J gene TRBJ1-5; 7 positions match TRBD1. Germline V gene data show CDR1 as SGHTA and CDR2 as FQGNSA. J was trimmed by 7 bases and V by 5 bases; bases with no gene match: 11. The CDR3 has 15 residues. The CDR3 sequence: CASSTRQGGGQPQHF. CDR3 nucleotides: TGTGCCAGCAGCACTCGACAGGGAGGGGGCCAGCCCCAGCATTTT.

V gene TRBV5-1 combines with J gene TRBJ1-1, with D possibly matching TRBD1 (6 bases). Germline-derived CDR1 and CDR2 are SGHRS and YFSETQ. CDR3 length: 13 residues. V lost 8 bases, J lost 1 base, and 12 bases lay in between. CDR3 sequence reads: CASRGTGNTEAFF. The DNA for the CDR3 is TGCGCCAGTAGGGGGACTGGGAACACTGAAGCTTTCTTT.

The rearrangement joins TRBV7-2 to TRBJ2-7, with a weak D call TRBD1 (6 bases). The germline V gene has CDR1 SGHTA and CDR2 FQGNSA. The CDR3 sequence is 12 residues long. The V gene lost 6 bases and the J gene lost 5 bases, with 11 bases spanning the gap. This chain's CDR3 is CASSQGWHEQYF. As DNA, the CDR3 is TGTGCCAGCAGTCAGGGGTGGCACGAGCAGTACTTC.